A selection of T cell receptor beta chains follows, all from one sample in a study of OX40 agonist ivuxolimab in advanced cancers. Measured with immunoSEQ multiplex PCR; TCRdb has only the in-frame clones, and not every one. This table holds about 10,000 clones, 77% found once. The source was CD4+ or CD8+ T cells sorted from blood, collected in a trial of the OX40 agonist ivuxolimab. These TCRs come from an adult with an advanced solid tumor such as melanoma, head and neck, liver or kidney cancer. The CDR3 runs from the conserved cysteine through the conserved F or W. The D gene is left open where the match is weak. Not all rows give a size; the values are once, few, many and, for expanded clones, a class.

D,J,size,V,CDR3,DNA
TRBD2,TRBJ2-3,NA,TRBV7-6,CASSLLETSGRASTDTQYF,TGTGCCAGCAGCTTACTTGAGACTAGCGGGAGGGCCAGCACAGATACGCAGTATTTT
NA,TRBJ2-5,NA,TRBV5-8,CASSPAVETQYF,TGTGCCAGCAGCCCGGCTGTAGAGACCCAGTACTTC
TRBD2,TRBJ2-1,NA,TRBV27,CASSSGTSFYNEQFF,TGTGCCAGCAGTTCCGGGACTAGCTTCTACAATGAGCAATTCTTC
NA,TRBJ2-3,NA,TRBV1,CTSSQGRGLASDTQYF,TGCACCAGCAGCCAAGGGAGGGGACTAGCATCTGATACGCAGTATTTT
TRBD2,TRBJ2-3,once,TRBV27,CASSSASTSGGDTQYF,TGTGCCAGCAGTTCCGCCTCGACTAGCGGGGGGGATACGCAGTATTTT
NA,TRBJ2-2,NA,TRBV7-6,CASSLARGPNTGELFF,TGTGCCAGCAGCTTAGCTCGGGGTCCGAACACCGGGGAGCTGTTTTTT
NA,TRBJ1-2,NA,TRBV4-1,CASSQAVLSYGYTF,TGCGCCAGCAGCCAAGCAGTTCTCAGCTATGGCTACACCTTC
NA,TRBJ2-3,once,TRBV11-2,CASSIVPGLFTDTQYF,TGTGCCAGCAGCATCGTACCGGGACTCTTCACAGATACGCAGTATTTT
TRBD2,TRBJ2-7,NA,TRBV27,CASSSGAGGEQYF,TGTGCCAGCAGCTCGGGAGCGGGGGGCGAGCAGTACTTC
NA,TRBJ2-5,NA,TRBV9,CASSVPLVPVAGQGIETQYF,TGTGCCAGCAGCGTACCCCTTGTGCCTGTAGCGGGACAGGGAATAGAGACCCAGTACTTC
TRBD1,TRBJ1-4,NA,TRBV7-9,CASSLGDSPEKLFF,TGTGCCAGCAGTTTAGGGGACAGTCCTGAAAAACTGTTTTTT
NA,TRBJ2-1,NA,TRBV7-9,CASSPDWSEQFF,TGTGCCAGCAGTCCGGACTGGAGTGAGCAGTTCTTC
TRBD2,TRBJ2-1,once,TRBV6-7,CASSPVGGGVNEQFF,TGTGCCAGCAGTCCGGTCGGTGGGGGGGTGAATGAGCAGTTCTTC
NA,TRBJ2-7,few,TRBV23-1,CASSQSRPVEQYF,TGCGCCAGCAGTCAATCACGACCTGTCGAGCAGTACTTC
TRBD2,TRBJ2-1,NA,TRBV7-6,CASSGTNSYNEQFF,TGTGCCAGCAGCGGGACTAACTCCTACAATGAGCAGTTCTTC
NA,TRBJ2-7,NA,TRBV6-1,CASSGTTLYEQYF,TGTGCCAGCAGTGGAACGACACTTTACGAGCAGTACTTC
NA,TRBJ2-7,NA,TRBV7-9,CASSSPTFGEQYF,TGTGCCAGCAGCTCACCTACCTTCGGCGAGCAGTACTTC
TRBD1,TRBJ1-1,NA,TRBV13,CASSPATGHTEAFF,TGTGCCAGCAGCCCGGCGACAGGGCACACTGAAGCTTTCTTT
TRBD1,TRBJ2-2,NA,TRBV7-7,CASSLGGSGELFF,TGTGCTAGCAGCTTAGGGGGCTCCGGGGAGCTGTTTTTT
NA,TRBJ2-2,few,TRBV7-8,CASSLAGAENTGELFF,TGTGCCAGCAGCTTAGCAGGGGCGGAGAACACCGGGGAGCTGTTTTTT
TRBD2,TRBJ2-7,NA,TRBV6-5,CASSSGGGAYEQYF,TGTGCCAGCAGTTCCGGCGGGGGGGCCTACGAGCAGTACTTC
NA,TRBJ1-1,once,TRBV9,CASSVGAVNTEAFF,TGTGCCAGCAGCGTAGGGGCAGTGAACACTGAAGCTTTCTTT
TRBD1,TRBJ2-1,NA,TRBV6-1,CASSASGTGGSYNEQFF,TGTGCCAGCAGTGCCTCCGGGACAGGGGGGTCCTACAATGAGCAGTTCTTC
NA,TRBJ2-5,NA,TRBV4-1,CASSNGQLPETQYF,TGCGCCAGCAGCAACGGACAGCTACCAGAGACCCAGTACTTC
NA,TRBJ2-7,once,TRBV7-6,CASSPRGPHEQYF,TGTGCCAGCAGCCCCCGGGGACCCCACGAGCAGTACTTC
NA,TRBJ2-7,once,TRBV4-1,CASSSRSTVQGEQYF,TGCGCCAGCAGCTCCCGCTCGACAGTCCAAGGTGAGCAGTACTTC
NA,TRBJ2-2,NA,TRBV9,CASSADWGTDTGELFF,TGTGCCAGCAGCGCTGACTGGGGGACGGACACCGGGGAGCTGTTTTTT
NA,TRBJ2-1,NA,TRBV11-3,CASSLDGFEQFF,TGTGCCAGCAGCTTAGACGGATTTGAGCAGTTCTTC
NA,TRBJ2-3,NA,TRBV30,CAWDYSTDTQYF,TGTGCCTGGGATTATAGCACAGATACGCAGTATTTT
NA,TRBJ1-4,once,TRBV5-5,CASSLDPTGIEKLFF,TGTGCCAGCAGCTTGGATCCTACAGGGATTGAAAAACTGTTTTTT
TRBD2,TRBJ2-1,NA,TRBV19,CASSSPPGTSKGNEQFF,TGTGCCAGTAGTTCTCCTCCCGGGACTAGTAAAGGGAATGAGCAGTTCTTC
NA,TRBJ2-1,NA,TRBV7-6,CASSLASADPSGPEQFF,TGTGCCAGCAGCTTAGCATCGGCGGACCCCAGCGGGCCGGAGCAGTTCTTC
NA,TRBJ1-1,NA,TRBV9,CASSVADTEAFF,TGTGCCAGCAGCGTAGCGGACACTGAAGCTTTCTTT
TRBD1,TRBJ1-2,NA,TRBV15,CATSRDSNGTAIYTF,TGTGCCACCAGCAGAGATAGTAATGGGACAGCCATCTACACCTTC
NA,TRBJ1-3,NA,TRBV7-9,CASSSGALANTIYF,TGTGCCAGCAGCTCCGGAGCGTTGGCAAACACCATATATTTT
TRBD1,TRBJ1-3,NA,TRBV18,CASSPGTVLSGNTIYF,TGTGCCAGCTCACCTGGGACAGTGCTTTCTGGAAACACCATATATTTT
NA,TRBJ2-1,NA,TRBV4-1,CASSQDGAGYNEQFF,TGCGCCAGCAGCCAAGATGGGGCGGGCTACAATGAGCAGTTCTTC
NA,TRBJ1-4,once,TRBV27,CASSFGGTNEKLFF,TGTGCCAGCAGTTTTGGGGGGACTAATGAAAAACTGTTTTTT
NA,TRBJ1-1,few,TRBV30,CASRVGTEAFF,TGTGCCTCACGTGTTGGCACTGAAGCTTTCTTT
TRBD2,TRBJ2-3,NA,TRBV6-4,CASSVTSGESYTQYF,TGTGCCAGCAGTGTGACTAGCGGGGAATCATATACGCAGTATTTT
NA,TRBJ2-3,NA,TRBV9,CASSPLGGKSTDTQYF,TGTGCCAGCAGCCCCCTCGGGGGAAAGAGCACAGATACGCAGTATTTT
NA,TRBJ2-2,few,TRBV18,CASSPEQDSTGELFF,TGTGCCAGCTCACCCGAGCAGGATAGCACCGGGGAGCTGTTTTTT
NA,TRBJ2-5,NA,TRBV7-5,CASSRSSNSQETQYF,TGTGCCAGCAGCCGATCGTCTAACTCACAAGAGACCCAGTACTTC
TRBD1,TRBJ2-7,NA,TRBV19,CASTPNRGRVYEQYF,TGTGCCAGTACCCCCAACAGGGGGCGAGTCTACGAGCAGTACTTC
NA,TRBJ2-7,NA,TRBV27,CASSLVGQGYEQYF,TGTGCCAGCAGTTTGGTTGGACAAGGCTACGAGCAGTACTTC
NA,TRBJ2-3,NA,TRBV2,CASSEANQGFTDTQYF,TGTGCCAGCAGTGAAGCTAATCAGGGATTCACAGATACGCAGTATTTT
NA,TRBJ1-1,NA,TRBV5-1,CASSLENGFEAFF,TGCGCCAGCAGCTTGGAGAATGGGTTTGAAGCTTTCTTT
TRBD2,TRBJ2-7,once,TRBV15,CATSRETSGGYEQYF,TGTGCCACCAGCAGGGAGACTAGCGGGGGCTACGAGCAGTACTTC
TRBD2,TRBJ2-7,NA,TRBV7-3,CASSLNSGGFYEQYF,TGTGCCAGCAGCTTAAACAGCGGGGGGTTCTACGAGCAGTACTTC
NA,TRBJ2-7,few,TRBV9,CASSGDSYEQYF,TGTGCCAGCAGCGGAGACAGCTACGAGCAGTACTTC
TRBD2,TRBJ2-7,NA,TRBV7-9,CASSFSGNSYEQYF,TGTGCCAGCAGCTTTAGCGGGAACTCCTACGAGCAGTACTTC
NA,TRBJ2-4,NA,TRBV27,CASSRRLGENIQYF,TGTGCCAGCAGTCGCCGCCTGGGGGAGAACATTCAGTACTTC